The present T cell receptor (beta chain) was sequenced within a study of cytomegalovirus exposure and HLA in healthy donors. In the PCR, 60 Vbeta and 13 Jbeta primers were used. Repertoires were generated with immunoSEQ multiplex PCR, while TCRdb's copy carries only in-frame clones and drops some. The sample includes around 70,000 clones, roughly two thirds of them seen just once. The TCR originated in a man aged 30-40 years in good health and CMV-seronegative. Sequencing was carried out using PBMCs.

CDR3 region: CASSYSGQGPYEQYF. Written as DNA, the CDR3 is TGTGCCAGCAGTTACTCGGGACAGGGGCCCTACGAGCAGTACTTC. The chain recombines TRBV6-5 with TRBJ2-7; 10 positions match TRBD1. Germline V lookup: CDR1 MNHEY, CDR2 SVGAGI. CDR3 size: 15 residues. V was pared by 0 bases and J by 2 bases, with 1 base of the junction left unmatched.